Detailed here is one T cell receptor (beta chain). What antigen it recognizes has not been identified. No base qualities exist here, and no much larger clone lies one base off it. These data originate in a study of CD8 T cells in ankylosing spondylitis (dated 2017 in TCRdb). About the investigation overall: The study set out to find disease-linked TCR variants by profiling T cell receptor beta repertoires in ankylosing spondylitis patients and healthy donors. The whole study cohort included about a hundred healthy donors and 20 to 30 ankylosing spondylitis patients. Peripheral blood samples were taken, and synovial fluid was additionally collected from ankylosing spondylitis patients. The paper as a whole reports these results and caveats: The disease-linked clones were reported as significantly enriched in matched synovial fluid samples from ankylosing spondylitis patients. Blood from ankylosing spondylitis patients appeared to be characterized by a TCR beta motif made up of several highly homologous amino acid variants. A CD8+ phenotype was shown by the disease-linked clones, which were found at relatively low frequencies in peripheral blood. Some of the motif variants had been reported before in the synovial fluid and blood of reactive arthritis patients, a finding that suggests common disease-initiation mechanisms.

The CDR3 goes from the cysteine to the phenylalanine over 16 residues. Only the CDR3 portion is preserved as DNA: 48 bases, with reading frame beginning at the first base. Trimming at the junction amounts to 0 bases on V and 6 bases on J, and the germline ends lie 15 bases apart. From a lookup of the germline V gene (reference sequence), CDR1 and CDR2 are LNHNV and YYDKDF. Sequencing took place on an Illumina HiSeq 2500. Quantitative 5'-RACE with molecular barcodes was the method used to prepare the TCR beta libraries. Per the source publication's procedure: Disease-linked TCR variants were identified with a new computational method built on a probabilistic model of VDJ rearrangement. TCRdb took the public reads, trimmed them with fastp at Q25, ran MiXCR for clone calling and kept in-frame beta chains. Under each unique CDR3 protein, matching rows form one entry showing the most common genes and DNA. These V and J calls derive from TCRdb rather than the authors' analysis. For this sample there are some 270,000 distinct CDR3 sequences; roughly 32% appear just once. The ten largest clonotypes hold roughly 4% of the sample.

The source material was blood, either unsorted or a sorted T cell fraction (not recorded which). The chain was built from TRBV15 and TRBJ2-1; the D gene could be TRBD1 or TRBD2, each one agreeing over 5 bases. This clonotype was obtained from a male donor with ankylosing spondylitis or in good health (not recorded which). The DNA sequence is as follows: TGTGCCACCAGCAGAGAGTCAGGGACCCCCGGCAATGAGCAGTTCTTC. This gives the protein CATSRESGTPGNEQFF. With all but the CDR3 taken from the reference TRBV15 and TRBJ2-1 genes, the full variable domain is: DAMVIQNPRYQVTQFGKPVTLSCSQTLNHNVMYWYQQKSSQAPKLLFHYYDKDFNNEADTPDNFQSRRPNTSFCFLDIRSPGLGDTAMYLCATSRESGTPGNEQFFGPGTRLTVL.